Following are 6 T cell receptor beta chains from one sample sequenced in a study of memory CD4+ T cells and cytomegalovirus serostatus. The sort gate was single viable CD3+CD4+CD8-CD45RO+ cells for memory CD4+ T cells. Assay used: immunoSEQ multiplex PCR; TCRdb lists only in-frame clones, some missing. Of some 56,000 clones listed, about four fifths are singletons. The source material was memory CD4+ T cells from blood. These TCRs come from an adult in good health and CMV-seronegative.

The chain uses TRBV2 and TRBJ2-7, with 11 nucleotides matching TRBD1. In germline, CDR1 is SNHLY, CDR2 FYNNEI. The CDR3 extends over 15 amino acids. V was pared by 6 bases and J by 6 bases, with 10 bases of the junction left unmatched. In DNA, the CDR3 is TGTGCCAGCAGGACGACCCCCGGGACAGGGGGCGAGCAGTACTTC. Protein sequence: CASRTTPGTGGEQYF. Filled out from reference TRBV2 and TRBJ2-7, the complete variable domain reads EPEVTQTPSHQVTQMGQEVILRCVPISNHLYFYWYRQILGQKVEFLVSFYNNEISEKSEIFDDQFSVERPDGSNFTLKIRSTKLEDSAMYFCASRTTPGTGGEQYFGPGTRLTVT.

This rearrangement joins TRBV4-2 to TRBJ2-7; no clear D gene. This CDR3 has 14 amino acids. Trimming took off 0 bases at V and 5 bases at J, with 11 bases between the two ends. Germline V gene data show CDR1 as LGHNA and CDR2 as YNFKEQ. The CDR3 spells CASSQDGASNEQYF. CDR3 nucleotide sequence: TGTGCCAGCAGCCAAGATGGCGCCAGCAACGAGCAGTACTTC.

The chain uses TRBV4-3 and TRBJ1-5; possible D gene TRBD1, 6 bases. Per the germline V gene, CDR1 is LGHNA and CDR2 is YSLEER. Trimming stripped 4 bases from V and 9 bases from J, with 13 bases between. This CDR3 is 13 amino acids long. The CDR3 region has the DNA TGCGCCAGCAGCCGAGAAGGGGGTGGGCCCCAGCATTTT. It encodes CASSREGGGPQHF.

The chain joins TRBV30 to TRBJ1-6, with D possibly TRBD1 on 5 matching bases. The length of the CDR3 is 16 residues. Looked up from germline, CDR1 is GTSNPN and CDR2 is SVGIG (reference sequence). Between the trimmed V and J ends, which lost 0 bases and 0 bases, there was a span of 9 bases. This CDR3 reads CAWSVSGSSYNSPLHF. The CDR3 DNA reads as TGTGCCTGGAGTGTGTCAGGGAGCTCCTATAATTCACCCCTCCACTTT.

CDR3 sequence: CASSLEGYEQYF. The DNA for the CDR3 is TGTGCCAGCAGCTTAGAAGGCTACGAGCAGTACTTC. The chain carries TRBV11-2 and TRBJ2-7; no firm D call. The CDR3 has 12 residues. V was trimmed by 0 bases and J by 3 bases, leaving 3 bases between them. Germline assignment: CDR1 SGHAT and CDR2 FQNNGV.

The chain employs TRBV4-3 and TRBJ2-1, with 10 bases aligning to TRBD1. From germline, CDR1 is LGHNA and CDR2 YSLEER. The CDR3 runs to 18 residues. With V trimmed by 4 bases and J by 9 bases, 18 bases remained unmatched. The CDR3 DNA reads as TGCGCCAGCAGCCCCCGCCCTAAGGGGACAGGGGTTTTAGTTGAGCAGTTCTTC. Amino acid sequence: CASSPRPKGTGVLVEQFF.